These 10 T cell receptor beta chains were all obtained from the same sample, sequenced in a study of blood T cells in healthy people across ages. Next came a second PCR, run for 7 to 11 cycles, which used a sample-barcoded 5' primer along with a J-beta primer mix. TCRdb reanalysed the 5' RACE reads using MiXCR and keeps one entry per CDR3 protein. The sample holds about 670,000 distinct CDR3 sequences; 40% to 50% are singletons and the top ten take about 32%. Sequenced: blood. The receptors originated from a man older than 75 in good health.

This clonotype was seen a handful of times. The chain has TRBV20-1 and TRBJ1-4; 10 nucleotides align to TRBD1. Germline trimming cut 0 bases from V and 8 bases from J; bases unmatched to any gene: 9. CDR1 is DFQATT, CDR2 SNEGSKA, per germline (reference sequence). This CDR3 has 16 amino acids. The chain's CDR3 is CSAREGGTGDKEKLFF. In nucleotides, the CDR3 is TGCAGTGCTAGAGAAGGCGGGACAGGGGATAAGGAAAAACTGTTTTTT.

The genes are TRBV10-3 and TRBJ2-5; maybe TRBD2 (6 bases). V was cut by 3 bases and J by 11 bases, with 13 bases left in between. The CDR3 contains 12 residues. The germline V gene has CDR1 ENHRY and CDR2 SYGVKD. DNA of the CDR3: TGTGCCATCAGTGATATGTCTCGGGAGCAGTACTTC. Residues: CAISDMSREQYF.

The chain is built from TRBV29-1 and TRBJ2-5, with TRBD2 identical over 10 bases. The CDR3 spans 13 residues. Trimming took 3 bases from V and 7 from J; bases not matched to a gene: 5. Germline V gene sequence: CDR1 SQVTM, CDR2 ANQGSEA. CDR3 sequence reads: CSVEASGGPTQYF. The CDR3 DNA is TGCAGCGTTGAGGCTAGCGGGGGCCCGACCCAGTACTTC. Full variable domain (missing parts from reference TRBV29-1 and TRBJ2-5): SAVISQKPSRDICQRGTSLTIQCQVDSQVTMMFWYRQQPGQSLTLIATANQGSEATYESGFVIDKFPISRPNLTFSTLTVSNMSPEDSSIYLCSVEASGGPTQYFGPGTRLLVL.

V and J are TRBV7-2 and TRBJ2-4; D is tentatively TRBD1 or TRBD2 (5 bases each). V was cut by 0 bases and J by 13 bases, with 19 bases left in between. This CDR3 is built from 15 residues. Germline V gene data show CDR1 as SGHTA and CDR2 as FQGNSA. As DNA, the CDR3 is TGTGCCAGCAGCTTAGCGGGGGACGGTACCTACGGGCAGTACTTC. Protein product: CASSLAGDGTYGQYF.

The CDR3 loop is CSAIGHTEQFF. For the CDR3, the DNA is TGCAGTGCTATAGGACACACTGAGCAGTTCTTC. The J gene is TRBJ2-1, the V gene TRBV20-1; the D gene is possibly TRBD1 (5 bases). The CDR3 runs to 11 residues. V was clipped by 4 bases and J by 9 bases, with 10 bases between them. Germline CDR1 is DFQATT and CDR2 is SNEGSKA (reference sequence).

The genes are TRBV20-1 and TRBJ2-3; TRBD2 matches at 9 bases. The germline V gene encodes CDR1 DFQATT and CDR2 SNEGSKA (reference sequence). The junction had 10 bases not matched to a gene; V was cut back by 5 bases and J by 7 bases. CDR3 size: 14 residues. DNA of the CDR3: TGCAGTGCTCCGGAGCGGGAGGTTACGTATACGCAGTATTTT. This gives the protein CSAPEREVTYTQYF.

In its sample, this clonotype was seen a few times. The rearrangement links TRBV4-2 to TRBJ2-7, with 8 nucleotides matching TRBD1. This CDR3 is built from 19 residues. With 0 bases clipped from V and 3 bases from J, the junction kept 16 bases outside the gene matches. The germline gives CDR1 LGHNA, CDR2 YNFKEQ. CDR3 nucleotides: TGTGCCAGCAGCCAAGACGGCTCCAGCCCCTGGACAGGGTACTACGAGCAGTACTTC. Encoded protein: CASSQDGSSPWTGYYEQYF.

The V call is TRBV27, the J call TRBJ2-1; TRBD1 agrees at 9 bases. Germline assignment: CDR1 MNHEY and CDR2 SMNVEV (reference sequence). CDR3 length: 15 amino acids. The V segment lost 6 bases and the J segment 1 base; nucleotides outside the gene matches: 4. CDR3 sequence: CASRPGTGSYNEQFF. CDR3 sequence (DNA): TGTGCCAGCAGACCAGGGACAGGGTCCTACAATGAGCAGTTCTTC.

The chain is built from TRBV30 and TRBJ2-1; D is undetermined. Trimming shortened V by 2 bases and J by 10 bases, and 21 bases separated the two germline ends. The CDR3 totals 15 residues. Per germline, CDR1 GTSNPN and CDR2 SVGIG (reference sequence). In DNA form, the CDR3 reads TGTGCCTGGAGTAGCGAGTGGGAAAGCCCATGGGAGCAGTTCTTC. It codes for CAWSSEWESPWEQFF.

This clonotype was observed many times. The V call is TRBV6-2 or TRBV6-3, the J call TRBJ2-7; D not certain. CDR1 and CDR2 from the germline V gene are MNHEY and SVGEGT. This CDR3 region has 15 residues. V was pared by 2 bases and J by 0 bases, with 11 bases between. The CDR3 is CASSYGISTSYEQYF. For the CDR3, the DNA is TGTGCCAGCAGTTACGGGATTTCGACCTCCTACGAGCAGTACTTC.